This TCR beta chain was profiled in a study of cytomegalovirus exposure and HLA in healthy donors. Germline lookup yields CDR1 LGHNT and CDR2 FRNRAP. This CDR3 has 15 residues. V shed 1 base and J shed 8 bases, with 15 bases lying between them. TCRdb's table, derived via immunoSEQ multiplex PCR, lists solely in-frame clones and lacks some. Of under 200,000 clones detected, roughly nine tenths appear once; the ten largest clones hold 5.7%. The sequenced sample consisted of PBMCs. The receptor was derived from a woman aged 25-40 years in good health and CMV-seronegative. The chain couples TRBV12-5 to TRBJ2-1, with D unclear. In DNA form, the CDR3 reads TGTGCTAGTGGTTTGGGCCAACGAGGTGAGGATGAGCAGTTCTTC. Protein: CASGLGQRGEDEQFF.